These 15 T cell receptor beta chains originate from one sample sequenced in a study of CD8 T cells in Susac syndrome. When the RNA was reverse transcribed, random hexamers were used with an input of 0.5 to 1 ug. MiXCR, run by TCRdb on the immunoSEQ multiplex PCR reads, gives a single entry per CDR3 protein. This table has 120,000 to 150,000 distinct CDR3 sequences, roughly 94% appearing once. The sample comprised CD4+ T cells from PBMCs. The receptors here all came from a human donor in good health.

In DNA form, the CDR3 reads TGTGCCAGCGCCTCCTTGGTTGCAGGAGAAGATACGCAGTATTTT. The encoded protein is CASASLVAGEDTQYF. This rearrangement joins TRBV12-3 or TRBV12-4 to TRBJ2-3; the D is unclear. The CDR3 totals 15 residues. The V end was cut by 8 bases, the J end by 5 bases, with 20 bases between.

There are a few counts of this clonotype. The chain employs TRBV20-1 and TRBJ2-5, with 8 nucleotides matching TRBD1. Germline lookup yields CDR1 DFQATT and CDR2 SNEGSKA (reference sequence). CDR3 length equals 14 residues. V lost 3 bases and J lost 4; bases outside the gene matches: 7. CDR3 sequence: CSARGTGPGETQYF. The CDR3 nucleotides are TGCAGTGCTAGGGGGACAGGTCCCGGAGAGACCCAGTACTTC.

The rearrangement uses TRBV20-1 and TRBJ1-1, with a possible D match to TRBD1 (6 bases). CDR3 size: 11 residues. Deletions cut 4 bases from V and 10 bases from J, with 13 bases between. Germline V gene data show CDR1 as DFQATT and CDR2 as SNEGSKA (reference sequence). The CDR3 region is CSAKGHMGAFF. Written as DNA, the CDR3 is TGCAGTGCTAAGGGACACATGGGAGCTTTCTTT.

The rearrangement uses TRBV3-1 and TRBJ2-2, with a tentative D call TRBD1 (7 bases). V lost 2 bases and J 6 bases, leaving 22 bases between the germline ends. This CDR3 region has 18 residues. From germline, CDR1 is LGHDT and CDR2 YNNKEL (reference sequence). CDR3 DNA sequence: TGTGCCAGCAGCCAATTATATAGGCGAGGAGGGGGCGCCGGGGAGCTGTTTTTT. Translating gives CASSQLYRRGGGAGELFF.

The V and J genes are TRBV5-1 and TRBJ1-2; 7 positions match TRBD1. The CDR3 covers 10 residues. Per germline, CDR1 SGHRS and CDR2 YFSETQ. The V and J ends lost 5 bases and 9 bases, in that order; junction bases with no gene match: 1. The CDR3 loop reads CASRGQSYTF. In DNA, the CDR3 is TGCGCCAGCAGGGGACAGAGCTACACCTTC.

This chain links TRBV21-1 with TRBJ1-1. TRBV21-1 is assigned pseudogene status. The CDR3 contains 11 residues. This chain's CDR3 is CASSIRTEAFF. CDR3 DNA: TGTGCCAGCAGCATCAGGACTGAAGCTTTCTTT.

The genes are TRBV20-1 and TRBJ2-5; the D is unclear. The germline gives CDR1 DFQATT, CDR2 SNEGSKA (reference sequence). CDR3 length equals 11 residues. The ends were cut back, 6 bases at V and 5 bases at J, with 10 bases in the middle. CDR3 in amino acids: CSAMRTETQYF. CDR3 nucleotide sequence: TGCAGTGCGATGAGAACGGAGACCCAGTACTTC.

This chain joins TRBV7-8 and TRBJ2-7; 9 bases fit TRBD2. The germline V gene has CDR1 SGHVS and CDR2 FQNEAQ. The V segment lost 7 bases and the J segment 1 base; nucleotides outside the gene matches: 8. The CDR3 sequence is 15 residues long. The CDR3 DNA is TGTGCCAGCACCAGTAGCGGGAGAGGGTCCTACGAGCAGTACTTC. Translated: CASTSSGRGSYEQYF.

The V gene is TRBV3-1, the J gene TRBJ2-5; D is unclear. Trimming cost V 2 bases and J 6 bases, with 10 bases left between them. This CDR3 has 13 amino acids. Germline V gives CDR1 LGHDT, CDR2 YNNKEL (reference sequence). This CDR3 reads CASSQSSSQTQYF. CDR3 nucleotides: TGTGCCAGCAGCCAAAGTAGTTCACAGACCCAGTACTTC.

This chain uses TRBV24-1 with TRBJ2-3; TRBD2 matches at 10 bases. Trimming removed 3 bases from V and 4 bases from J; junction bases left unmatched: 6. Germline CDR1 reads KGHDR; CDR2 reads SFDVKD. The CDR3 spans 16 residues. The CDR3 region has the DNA TGTGCCACCAGTGATCCTGAGGGACTAGCGCCAGATACGCAGTATTTT. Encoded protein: CATSDPEGLAPDTQYF.

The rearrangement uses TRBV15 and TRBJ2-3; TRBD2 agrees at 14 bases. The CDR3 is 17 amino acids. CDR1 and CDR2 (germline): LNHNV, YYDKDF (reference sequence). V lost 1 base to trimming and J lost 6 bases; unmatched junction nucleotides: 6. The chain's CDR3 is CATSRGGTSGSLDTQYF. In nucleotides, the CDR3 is TGTGCCACCAGCAGAGGAGGGACTAGCGGGAGCTTGGATACGCAGTATTTT.

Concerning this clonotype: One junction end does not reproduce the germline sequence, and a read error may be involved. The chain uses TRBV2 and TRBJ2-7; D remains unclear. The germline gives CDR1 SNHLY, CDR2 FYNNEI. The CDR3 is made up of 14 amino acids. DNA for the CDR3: TGTGCCAGCGGTGACGGAAAAGTGCCTTACGAGCAGTACTTC. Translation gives CASGDGKVPYEQYF. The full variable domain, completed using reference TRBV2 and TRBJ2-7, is EPEVTQTPSHQVTQMGQEVILRCVPISNHLYFYWYRQILGQKVEFLVSFYNNEISEKSEIFDDQFSVERPDGSNFTLKIRSTKLEDSAMYFCASGDGKVPYEQYFGPGTRLTVT.

CDR3 nucleotides: TGCAGCGTTGGGGAATTCTATGGCTACACCTTC. Translated, it gives CSVGEFYGYTF. The V gene is TRBV29-1, the J gene TRBJ1-2; unclear D gene. V was cut by 4 bases and J by 4 bases, with 7 bases left in between. Germline-derived CDR1 and CDR2 are SQVTM and ANQGSEA. The CDR3 loop spans 11 amino acids. The full variable domain, completed using reference TRBV29-1 and TRBJ1-2, is SAVISQKPSRDICQRGTSLTIQCQVDSQVTMMFWYRQQPGQSLTLIATANQGSEATYESGFVIDKFPISRPNLTFSTLTVSNMSPEDSSIYLCSVGEFYGYTFGSGTRLTVV.

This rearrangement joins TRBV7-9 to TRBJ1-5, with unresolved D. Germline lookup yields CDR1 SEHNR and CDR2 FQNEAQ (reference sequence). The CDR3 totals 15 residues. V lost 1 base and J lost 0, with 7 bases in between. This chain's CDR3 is CASSLGDYSNQPQHF. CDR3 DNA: TGTGCCAGCAGCTTAGGAGATTATAGCAATCAGCCCCAGCATTTT.

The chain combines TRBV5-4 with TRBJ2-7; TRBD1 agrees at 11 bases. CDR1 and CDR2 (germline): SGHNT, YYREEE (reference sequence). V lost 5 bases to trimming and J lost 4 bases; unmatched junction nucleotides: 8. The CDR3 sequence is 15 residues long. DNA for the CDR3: TGTGCCAGCAGACCGGACAGGGGGCCTTGGTACGAGCAGTACTTC. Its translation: CASRPDRGPWYEQYF.